The entry that follows covers one TCR beta chain sequence. Its antigen is currently unknown. Trimming pared 6 bases from V and 3 bases from J, leaving 14 bases between. The CDR3 loop spans 14 amino acids. CDR1 is MNHNY and CDR2 is SVGAGI in the germline V gene (reference sequence). A second PCR of roughly 7 to 11 cycles used a sample-barcoded 5' primer and a J-beta primer mix. TCRdb reprocessed the 5' RACE reads with MiXCR, giving one entry per CDR3 protein. The sample contains about 900,000 distinct CDR3 sequences, roughly 43% of which appear only once. The entry originates in a study of blood T cells in healthy people across ages. Study outcomes and limitations: No conclusive comparison of naive versus antigen-experienced cells was possible with unsorted PBMCs.

Every donor contributed roughly 10 milliliters of peripheral blood by blood draw. Isolating PBMCs gave at least 6 million of these cells per sample. Material: blood. The chain joins TRBV6-6 to TRBJ2-5; tentatively, D is TRBD2 (6 bases). The receptor was isolated from a man aged 25 to 40 in good health. CDR3 loop: CASSIKREEETQYF. Written as DNA, the CDR3 is TGTGCCAGCAGCATAAAAAGGGAGGAAGAGACCCAGTACTTC.